Below are 26 T cell receptor beta chains sequenced from a single sample in a study of blood T cell repertoires in COVID-19. Using immunoSEQ multiplex PCR, the repertoire was profiled, and TCRdb retains in-frame clones only, with some absent. This sample has 70,000 to 90,000 clones, with roughly four fifths found just once. Sequenced material: peripheral blood. These receptors were obtained from a woman of 80 years or more with acute or convalescent COVID-19.

This chain uses TRBV10-1 with TRBJ1-1, with 7 bases that match TRBD1. Germline V lookup: CDR1 WNHNN, CDR2 SYGVQD (reference sequence). V dropped 4 bases and J dropped 6; count of bases not matched to a gene: 11. This CDR3 comprises 15 residues. The CDR3 is CASSASGTVSPEAFF. The DNA of the CDR3 is TGCGCCAGCAGTGCCTCCGGGACAGTAAGCCCTGAAGCTTTCTTT.

The V call is TRBV7-2, the J call TRBJ2-2; TRBD2 agrees at 15 bases. V lost 4 bases and J lost 4; bases outside the gene matches: 10. Germline-derived CDR1 and CDR2 are SGHTA and FQGNSA. This CDR3 comprises 19 residues. The CDR3 region is CASSSHGLAGGPTTGELFF. DNA of the CDR3: TGTGCCAGCAGCTCACACGGACTAGCGGGAGGGCCGACCACCGGGGAGCTGTTTTTT. The full variable domain, rest sourced from reference TRBV7-2 and TRBJ2-2, is GAGVSQSPSNKVTEKGKDVELRCDPISGHTALYWYRQSLGQGLEFLIYFQGNSAPDKSGLPSDRFSAERTGGSVSTLTIQRTQQEDSAVYLCASSSHGLAGGPTTGELFFGEGSRLTVL.

This clone was recorded once. V and J are TRBV5-8 and TRBJ2-1; 15 bases are shared with TRBD2. The CDR3 loop spans 16 amino acids. J was trimmed by 7 bases and V by 1 base; bases with no gene match: 3. Germline assignment: CDR1 SGHTS and CDR2 YDEGEE. CDR3 DNA sequence: TGTGCCAGCAGCTTGAAAGGACTAGCGGGGGGGAATGAGCAGTTCTTC. Translating gives CASSLKGLAGGNEQFF. The full variable domain, completed using reference TRBV5-8 and TRBJ2-1, is EAGVTQSPTHLIKTRGQQATLRCSPISGHTSVYWYQQALGLGLQFLLWYDEGEERNRGNFPPRFSGRQFPNYSSELNVNALELEDSALYLCASSLKGLAGGNEQFFGPGTRLTVL.

CDR3 DNA: TGTGCCAGCAGTCTTCGTGGAGGCTACAATGAGCAGTTCTTC. Translating gives CASSLRGGYNEQFF. The chain employs TRBV2 and TRBJ2-1; D may be TRBD2 (5 bases). CDR1 and CDR2 from the germline V gene are SNHLY and FYNNEI. V was pared by 5 bases and J by 3 bases, with 11 bases between. The length of the CDR3 is 14 residues.

In its sample, this clone was seen a few times. V and J are TRBV10-3 and TRBJ1-2; 9 bases align to TRBD1. Losses at the gene ends were 6 bases for V and 3 bases for J; bases not matched to a gene: 8. CDR1 and CDR2 (germline): ENHRY, SYGVKD. The CDR3 consists of 15 residues. Written as DNA, the CDR3 is TGTGCCATCAGAAGAACAGGGGGCGCCTACTATGGCTACACCTTC. Protein: CAIRRTGGAYYGYTF.

The chain recombines TRBV6-5 with TRBJ2-3, with unresolved D. Germline CDR1 and CDR2: MNHEY and SVGAGI. There are 13 residues in the CDR3. V was trimmed by 4 bases and J by 6 bases, leaving 11 bases between them. The CDR3 spells CASSLAGGDTQYF. In DNA form, the CDR3 reads TGTGCCAGCAGTTTAGCCGGCGGCGATACGCAGTATTTT.

The chain couples TRBV28 to TRBJ2-3; TRBD2 matches 11 bases. The CDR3 sequence is 18 residues long. Trimming took 7 bases from V and 1 from J; bases not matched to a gene: 13. Germline V gives CDR1 MDHEN, CDR2 SYDVKM. This chain's CDR3 is CASILTSGTGSGTDTQYF. In DNA, the CDR3 is TGTGCCAGCATCCTGACTAGCGGGACTGGTTCAGGCACAGATACGCAGTATTTT.

The V and J genes are TRBV29-1 and TRBJ2-1; D unresolved. V was clipped by 3 bases and J by 6 bases, with 6 bases between them. Looked up from germline, CDR1 is SQVTM and CDR2 is ANQGSEA. The CDR3 covers 11 residues. The CDR3 spells CSVDRINEQFF. For the CDR3, the DNA is TGCAGCGTTGACAGAATCAATGAGCAGTTCTTC.

The table lists this clone with a few counts. The V gene is TRBV5-1, the J gene TRBJ1-5, with a tentative D call TRBD1 (6 bases). CDR1 and CDR2 from the germline V gene are SGHRS and YFSETQ. The length of the CDR3 is 14 residues. V was clipped by 4 bases and J by 6 bases, with 14 bases between them. CDR3 coding DNA: TGCGCCAGCAGCCTTGGACAGACGGGTCAGCCCCAGCATTTT. Translated, it gives CASSLGQTGQPQHF.

The chain carries TRBV6-1 and TRBJ1-5; D unresolved. The ends were cut back, 2 bases at V and 5 bases at J, with 7 bases in the middle. In germline, CDR1 is MNHNS, CDR2 SASEGT. There are 13 residues in the CDR3. The CDR3 sequence is CASSESGDQPQHF. The CDR3, as DNA: TGTGCCAGCAGTGAAAGCGGAGATCAGCCCCAGCATTTT.

This clone has just one count. The gene calls are TRBV5-6 and TRBJ2-4; TRBD1 might be the D (5 bases). This CDR3 has 14 residues. CDR1 SGHDT and CDR2 YYEEEE come from the germline V gene. V was shortened by 2 bases and J by 4 bases, with 10 bases between the two germline ends. CDR3 in amino acids: CASSFPGWKNIQYF. DNA of the CDR3: TGTGCCAGCAGCTTCCCAGGGTGGAAAAACATTCAGTACTTC.

This clone has more than one count but fewer than ten. The chain recombines TRBV5-4 with TRBJ2-2; the match to TRBD1 covers 12 bases. The V segment lost 4 bases and the J segment 4 bases; nucleotides outside the gene matches: 11. The CDR3 has 18 residues. Germline lookup yields CDR1 SGHNT and CDR2 YYREEE (reference sequence). CDR3 bases: TGTGCCAGCAGCCTCCCCCCGGGACAGGGGGCGGGCACCGGGGAGCTGTTTTTT. This sequence encodes CASSLPPGQGAGTGELFF.

The V and J genes are TRBV15 and TRBJ2-5; TRBD2 might be the D (6 bases). Trimming stripped 2 bases from V and 5 bases from J, with 21 bases between. This CDR3 has 17 amino acids. The germline V gene has CDR1 LNHNV and CDR2 YYDKDF (reference sequence). The CDR3 bases are TGTGCCACCAGCAGACAGCGTGGTGGCGGGATTGCGGAGACCCAGTACTTC. Translation gives CATSRQRGGGIAETQYF.

As DNA, the CDR3 is TGTGCCAGTCAACCGAGGGCTCCTAATGAAAAACTGTTTTTT. Translation: CASQPRAPNEKLFF. The chain joins TRBV19 to TRBJ1-4; the D is unclear. V gave up 8 bases and J gave up 3 bases, with 13 bases separating them. Germline V lookup: CDR1 LNHDA, CDR2 SQIVND (reference sequence). The length of the CDR3 is 14 residues.

The chain employs TRBV7-9 and TRBJ2-6; 7 positions match TRBD1. Trimming removed 1 base from V and 0 bases from J; junction bases left unmatched: 3. The CDR3 totals 17 residues. Germline lookup yields CDR1 SEHNR and CDR2 FQNEAQ (reference sequence). Here the CDR3 DNA reads TGTGCCAGCAGCTTAGACAGGGGAAGCTCTGGGGCCAACGTCCTGACTTTC. Translated: CASSLDRGSSGANVLTF.

As DNA, the CDR3 is TGTGCCAGCACCCCCCCCGGGGGTAGGAGCACTGAAGCTTTCTTT. Amino acid sequence: CASTPPGGRSTEAFF. The chain has TRBV28 and TRBJ1-1; possible D gene TRBD1, 5 bases. Per the germline V gene, CDR1 is MDHEN and CDR2 is SYDVKM. The ends were cut back, 7 bases at V and 4 bases at J, with 19 bases in the middle. This CDR3 contains 15 residues.

This sequence joins TRBV3-1 (or the pseudogene TRBV3-2) and TRBJ2-1; 10 positions match TRBD2. This CDR3 is built from 15 residues. Per the germline V gene, CDR1 is LGHDT and CDR2 is YNNKEL (reference sequence). The junction had 12 bases not matched to a gene; V was cut back by 6 bases and J by 10 bases. For the CDR3, the DNA is TGTGCCAGCAGTCTCGTCCTAGCGGGAGTTGGGGAGCAGTTCTTC. This translates into CASSLVLAGVGEQFF.

This chain links TRBV28 with TRBJ1-6; a weak D match, TRBD1 (5 bases). Germline values: CDR1 MDHEN, CDR2 SYDVKM. V was pared by 4 bases and J by 7 bases, with 17 bases between. There are 16 residues in the CDR3. This chain's CDR3 is CASSSRDLKWNSPLHF. The DNA for the CDR3 is TGTGCCAGCAGTTCTCGGGACTTAAAGTGGAATTCACCCCTCCACTTT.

A few counts support this clone. This chain links TRBV5-4 with TRBJ2-5; 9 positions match TRBD1. Germline assignment: CDR1 SGHNT and CDR2 YYREEE (reference sequence). The CDR3 spans 14 residues. J lost 5 bases, V lost 3 bases, and 5 bases had no gene match. The DNA of the CDR3 is TGTGCCAGCAGCTCAGGACAGGGGAGGGAGACCCAGTACTTC. It yields the protein CASSSGQGRETQYF.

The genes are TRBV5-1 and TRBJ2-3, with a tentative D call TRBD2 (5 bases). Germline V gene lookup returns CDR1 SGHRS and CDR2 YFSETQ. Trimming left V 3 bases short and J 6 bases short, with 5 bases between. This CDR3 spans 11 amino acids. CDR3: CASSWEDTQYF. The DNA of the CDR3 is TGCGCCAGCAGCTGGGAGGATACGCAGTATTTT.

This clone was observed a single time. The chain links TRBV27 to TRBJ2-1; weak D call: TRBD1 (6 bases). The CDR3 totals 15 residues. The V end was cut by 7 bases, the J end by 8 bases, with 21 bases between. Germline assignment: CDR1 MNHEY and CDR2 SMNVEV (reference sequence). CDR3 in DNA: TGTGCCAGCACTCTATTACCTCCAGGGGTCCATGAGCAGTTCTTC. Protein product: CASTLLPPGVHEQFF.

The genes are TRBV19 and TRBJ2-1, with D maybe TRBD1 (6 bases). Germline lookup yields CDR1 LNHDA and CDR2 SQIVND (reference sequence). V dropped 7 bases and J dropped 9 bases, with 22 bases sitting between them. The CDR3 runs 15 residues. DNA for the CDR3: TGTGCCAGTAACCCTTCCTTGGGGGCGGCGGGTGAGCAGTTCTTC. Translation gives CASNPSLGAAGEQFF.

The chain couples TRBV25-1 to TRBJ1-1, with D hard to call. Germline V gene data show CDR1 as MGHDK and CDR2 as SYGVNS. There are 12 residues in the CDR3. The V end lost 4 bases, the J end lost 4 bases, and 7 bases lay between the germline ends. CDR3 in DNA: TGTGCCAGCAGTGGAGGGTCCACTGAAGCTTTCTTT. Its protein is CASSGGSTEAFF.

V is TRBV27 and J is TRBJ2-7; D not certain. Trimming took 6 bases from V and 5 from J, leaving 5 bases between them. The CDR3 contains 10 residues. The germline CDR1 and CDR2 sequences are MNHEY and SMNVEV (reference sequence). CDR3 sequence (DNA): TGTGCCAGCAGGATAGACGAGCAGTACTTC. It translates to CASRIDEQYF.

The chain couples TRBV27 to TRBJ2-7, with D possibly TRBD2 on 6 matching bases. V shed 7 bases and J shed 2 bases, with 21 bases lying between them. The germline V gene has CDR1 MNHEY and CDR2 SMNVEV (reference sequence). CDR3 length: 16 amino acids. The CDR3 protein is CASTVRGAFGPYEQYF. CDR3 bases: TGTGCCAGCACAGTCCGCGGGGCATTTGGCCCCTACGAGCAGTACTTC.

The V and J genes are TRBV5-6 and TRBJ1-5; TRBD1 is a possible D gene (6 bases). Trimming took 4 bases from V and 5 from J, leaving 10 bases between them. Germline V CDR1 and CDR2: SGHDT, YYEEEE. The CDR3 length is 13 residues. Written as DNA, the CDR3 is TGTGCCAGCAGCCTGGGACATGATCAGCCCCAGCATTTT. Translating gives CASSLGHDQPQHF. The whole variable domain, filled in from reference TRBV5-6 and TRBJ1-5, reads DAGVTQSPTHLIKTRGQQVTLRCSPKSGHDTVSWYQQALGQGPQFIFQYYEEEERQRGNFPDRFSGHQFPNYSSELNVNALLLGDSALYLCASSLGHDQPQHFGDGTRLSIL.